Listed below are T cell receptor beta chains from one sample, sequenced in a study of T-cell memory formation after mild COVID-19. TCRdb itself ran the 5' RACE reads through MiXCR, one entry per CDR3 protein. The sample holds under 200,000 distinct CDR3 sequences, 30% to 35% seen once. The sample consisted of PBMCs or a T cell subset sorted from them (not recorded which). Receptor source: an adult woman who had mild COVID-19 (a few samples of this study predate the infection). Cell type and time point are not known. CDR3s include the opening cysteine and the closing phenylalanine or tryptophan. The D gene is left open where the match is weak. Where a row states a size, it is once, few, many or the class of an expanded clone; other rows omit it.

>NA|TRBV15|few|TRBJ2-1
TGTGCCACCAGCAGCAAGAGCAGGGATGAGCAGTTCTTC
CATSSKSRDEQFF
>NA|TRBV6-4|NA|TRBJ2-7
TGTGCCAGCAGTTCCAAGACAGGGAGGTACGAGCAGTACTTC
CASSSKTGRYEQYF
>TRBD2|TRBV7-9|few|TRBJ2-2
TGTGCCAGCAGCTTCGGGCTAGCGGGAGTCGGGGAGCTGTTTTTT
CASSFGLAGVGELFF
>NA|TRBV24-1|few|TRBJ2-5
TGTGCCACCAGTGATTTTGGCCAGGGTGGTAAGACCCAGTACTTC
CATSDFGQGGKTQYF
>TRBD1|TRBV12-3/TRBV12-4|few|TRBJ2-7
TGTGCCAGCAGTCCTGACAGGGTCGACGAGCAGTACTTC
CASSPDRVDEQYF
>NA|TRBV5-1|once|TRBJ1-2
TGCGCCAGCAGCTTCGACAGAGGGAATAACTATGGCTACACCTTC
CASSFDRGNNYGYTF
>NA|TRBV10-3|few|TRBJ1-6
TGTGCCCCGTCCGGGGGACCCGATAATTCACCCCTCCACTTT
CAPSGGPDNSPLHF
>NA|TRBV6-5|few|TRBJ1-1
TGTGCCAGCAGAGTACAGCGTAGGGGCGGGCTCACTGAAGCTTTCTTT
CASRVQRRGGLTEAFF
>NA|TRBV9|NA|TRBJ1-1
TGTGCCAGCAGCGTAGATAGTAACACTGAAGCTTTCTTT
CASSVDSNTEAFF
>NA|TRBV5-1|few|TRBJ2-5
TGCGCCAGCAGTTCCGGCCGGCGGGGCCAAGAGACCCAGTACTTC
CASSSGRRGQETQYF
>NA|TRBV27|NA|TRBJ1-2
TGTGCCAGCAGTTTAGAGCGTGGCGGCAACTATGGCTACACCTTC
CASSLERGGNYGYTF
>NA|TRBV12-3/TRBV12-4|few|TRBJ1-5
TGTGCCAGCAGCCAAAACAATCAGCCCCAGCATTTT
CASSQNNQPQHF
>NA|TRBV5-1|NA|TRBJ2-2
TGCGCCAGCAGCGAGGGGAGCACCGGGGAGCTGTTTTTT
CASSEGSTGELFF
>TRBD1|TRBV4-3|few|TRBJ2-5
TGCGCCAGCAGCCACGGGACAGGGAATCAAGAGACCCAGTACTTC
CASSHGTGNQETQYF
>TRBD2|TRBV24-1|NA|TRBJ2-1
TGTGCCACCAGTGACAAAGGGACTAGCGGGAAAGGGGAGCAGTTCTTC
CATSDKGTSGKGEQFF
>TRBD1|TRBV5-8|few|TRBJ2-6
TGTGCCAGCAGCTTGGATCCCGGGACAGTCGACTCTGGGGCCAACGTCCTGACTTTC
CASSLDPGTVDSGANVLTF
>TRBD1|TRBV19|few|TRBJ1-1
TGTGCCAGTAGTACAGACAGGGGGCGCGGAGCTTTCTTT
CASSTDRGRGAFF
>NA|TRBV7-8|few|TRBJ1-5
TGTGCCAGCAGCTTAGAGGCAACCCAAAGGCGGCCCCAGCATTTT
CASSLEATQRRPQHF
>NA|TRBV5-1|many|TRBJ2-3
TGTGCCAGCTCCCCTACAGGCACAGATACGCAGTATTTT
CASSPTGTDTQYF
>NA|TRBV6-5|once|TRBJ1-4
TGTGCCAGCACCCCTGGCCAGGGCAATGAAAAACTGTTTTTT
CASTPGQGNEKLFF
>NA|TRBV7-2|few|TRBJ2-2
TGTGCCAGCACCCGACAGTCGCCCACCGGGGAGCTGTTTTTT
CASTRQSPTGELFF
>NA|TRBV7-8|few|TRBJ2-5
TGTGCCAGCAGCTTAATGGGGGGAAGGGAGACCCAGTACTTC
CASSLMGGRETQYF
>NA|TRBV9|few|TRBJ2-2
TGTGCCAGCAGCGTAGCTTTGGTTAGTTCGGTCACCGGGGAGCTGTTTTTT
CASSVALVSSVTGELFF
>TRBD1|TRBV7-9|NA|TRBJ1-1
TGTGCCATCAGAGCCGGGACAGGGGGCGCAGACACTGAAGCTTTCTTT
CAIRAGTGGADTEAFF
>TRBD1|TRBV20-1|NA|TRBJ1-5
TGCAGTGCTATCCGCCTTCCCACGACAGGGCGGAGAGGTCAGCCCCAGCATTTT
CSAIRLPTTGRRGQPQHF
>TRBD1|TRBV12-3/TRBV12-4|NA|TRBJ2-3
TGTGCCAGCAGTTTGGGACAGGGAGCAGATACGCAGTATTTT
CASSLGQGADTQYF
>NA|TRBV19|NA|TRBJ2-7
TGTGCCAGTAGCTCGAGCCCCACCTACGAGCAGTACTTC
CASSSSPTYEQYF
>NA|TRBV3-1|few|TRBJ2-1
TGTGCCAGCAGCCAAGGCGGGGCTTCCTACAATGAGCAGTTCTTC
CASSQGGASYNEQFF
>NA|TRBV7-9|NA|TRBJ1-6
TGTGCCAGCAGAACACAGGGAAGGGGCAATAATTCACCCCTCCACTTT
CASRTQGRGNNSPLHF
>NA|TRBV15|NA|TRBJ2-7
TGTGCCACCGGAACGGGTGGCCCCCCCTACGAGCAGTACTTC
CATGTGGPPYEQYF
>NA|TRBV29-1|few|TRBJ2-7
TGCAGCGTCAACAGGGACTACGAGCAGTACTTC
CSVNRDYEQYF
>TRBD1|TRBV19|many|TRBJ2-7
TGTGCCAGTAGTCCCTACCCCGGGACAGGGTTCTACGAGCAGTACTTC
CASSPYPGTGFYEQYF
>NA|TRBV7-8|NA|TRBJ2-7
TGTGCCAGCAGCCCCCCTGAGGGGAGATACGAGCAGTACTTC
CASSPPEGRYEQYF
>NA|TRBV20-1|NA|TRBJ2-6
TGCAGTGCTAGGATCCGGCGGGTTTCTGGGGCCAACGTCCTGACTTTC
CSARIRRVSGANVLTF
>TRBD1|TRBV6-1|NA|TRBJ2-3
TGTGCCAGCAGTGATGGGACAGGGGGCACAGATACGCAGTATTTT
CASSDGTGGTDTQYF
>TRBD2|TRBV24-1|NA|TRBJ2-1
TGTGCCACCAGTGATTCAAGGCTAGCGGGAGGCCAGCAGTTCTTC
CATSDSRLAGGQQFF
>TRBD1|TRBV5-1|NA|TRBJ2-1
TGCGCCAGCAGCTTGGGCCACAGGGGGTGGTCCGGCTCCAATGAGCAGTTCTTC
CASSLGHRGWSGSNEQFF
>NA|TRBV7-9|few|TRBJ1-1
TGTGCCAGCAGCCTAGGGCAATCGGCTGAAGCTTTCTTT
CASSLGQSAEAFF
>NA|TRBV7-2|NA|TRBJ2-6
TGTGCCAGCAGCTTCTTCTCAGCCAACGTCCTGACTTTC
CASSFFSANVLTF
>NA|TRBV18|NA|TRBJ2-4
TGTGCCAGCTCACCGAACGCCGCGGTGCACATTCAGTACTTC
CASSPNAAVHIQYF
>TRBD1|TRBV5-1|NA|TRBJ2-1
TGCGCCAGCAGCCCCCGGACAGGGGGGATCTACAATGAGCAGTTCTTC
CASSPRTGGIYNEQFF